The clone carrying this TCR beta chain was seen at least ten times. Its antigen is undetermined. This sample stems from a study of CD8 T cells in ankylosing spondylitis. Findings and caveats of the study: Reports say disease-linked clones showed up significantly more in matched ankylosing spondylitis synovial fluid.

TCRdb used MiXCR to reprocess the 5' RACE reads, holding one entry per CDR3 protein. The sample comprises 350,000 or so distinct CDR3 sequences, more than 9% of which are singletons, and around 8.4% rests with the top ten. This CDR3 has 14 amino acids. Trimming cost V 0 bases and J 10 bases; bases outside gene matches: 4. The V gene's germline CDR1 is LGHNA and CDR2 YSLEER. The sequence came from a female donor with ankylosing spondylitis or in good health (not recorded which). The rearrangement links TRBV4-3 to TRBJ2-2; 8 bases fit TRBD2. The specimen was blood, either unsorted or a sorted T cell fraction (not recorded which). CDR3 sequence: CASSQDREGMELFF. The CDR3 DNA is TGCGCCAGCAGCCAAGACCGGGAGGGTATGGAGCTGTTTTTT.